Detailed here is one T cell receptor beta chain. As yet, its antigen is unknown. Time point given: patch test 3, about 24 weeks after DPC sensitization. Stated treatment: therapeutic diphenylcyclopropenone sensitization with weekly scalp DPC. The data belong to a study of human T cells and chemical hapten exposure. Via MiXCR, TCRdb re-called the RACE reads, giving one row per CDR3 protein. The table includes roughly 97,000 distinct CDR3 sequences, 25% to 35% detected once. Regarding the study as a whole: TCRs whose frequency exceeded 1 in 1000 remained the same following DPC sensitization.

The origin of this receptor is a man aged 35 to 55 with alopecia areata. Some clones in this sample may be carry-over from other donors' samples. The sequencing used whole blood, collected in connection with sensitization to the hapten diphenylcyclopropenone (DPC).

The CDR3 loop reads CASSPGPGTYEQYF. Here the CDR3 DNA reads TGTGCCAGCTCACCAGGGCCAGGCACCTACGAGCAGTACTTC. The V and J genes are TRBV18 and TRBJ2-7; D ambiguous. The germline CDR1 and CDR2 sequences are KGHSH and LQKENI. With 2 bases removed from V and 2 bases from J, the gap between germline ends came to 10 bases. The CDR3 is made up of 14 amino acids.